The subject of this entry is one TCR beta chain. What it binds is unknown. This sample stems from a study of shared clonotypes between healthy human individuals. Notes on the study in general: Estimated richness values were generally larger in naive subsets than in memory subsets. Donors were few, which limited the genetic and exposure-history diversity represented. Of the naive CD4 clonotypes, roughly 5% were shared across a few donors.

Libraries were prepared by immunoSEQ multiplex PCR; TCRdb keeps only in-frame clonotypes and omits some of them. The table has about 2.4 million clones, around 94% seen once. This CDR3 spans 14 amino acids. From germline, CDR1 is LNHDA and CDR2 SQIVND (reference sequence). V was clipped by 7 bases and J by 1 base, with 12 bases between them. This receptor was identified in a young man in good health. The material sequenced was naive CD4+ T cells sorted from blood. Subset meaning: CD45RA+ positively selected. This rearrangement joins TRBV19 to TRBJ2-3; tentative D call: TRBD1 (5 bases). CDR3 loop: CASNLRGGTDTQYF. The CDR3 nucleotides are TGTGCCAGTAACCTTAGGGGCGGCACAGATACGCAGTATTTT.